This TCR beta chain originates from a study of T cell changes during pregnancy in multiple sclerosis. Trimming removed 11 bases from V and 5 bases from J, with 16 bases in between. The CDR3 is 13 residues long. Per germline, CDR1 SNHLY and CDR2 FYNNEI. The protocol was immunoSEQ multiplex PCR, while the TCRdb copy is restricted to in-frame clones and leaves out a portion. The table shows tens of thousands of clones, with 93% occurring only once. The J gene is TRBJ2-1, the V gene TRBV2, with D perhaps TRBD2 (5 bases). This sequence was found in a female donor with multiple sclerosis, enrolled in a pregnancy study. The sample was CD4+ T cells from peripheral blood mononuclear cells, taken in the second trimester of pregnancy. Written as DNA, the CDR3 is TGTGCCTGGGGTACAGCGGCAAACAATGAGCAGTTCTTC. It translates to CAWGTAANNEQFF. Supplemented by reference TRBV2 and TRBJ2-1, the full variable domain reads EPEVTQTPSHQVTQMGQEVILRCVPISNHLYFYWYRQILGQKVEFLVSFYNNEISEKSEIFDDQFSVERPDGSNFTLKIRSTKLEDSAMYFCAWGTAANNEQFFGPGTRLTVL.